This T cell receptor (beta chain) appears in the sequencing data of a study of shared clonotypes between healthy human individuals. Memory CD4+ cells were the fraction left after CD45RA+ naive selection. To note about this clone: Antigen unknown.

Deep-level settings were used for running the assay. Data came from immunoSEQ multiplex PCR; TCRdb stores just in-frame clones and leaves some out. The sample shows some 2.4 million clones, 93% of them seen only once. Study-level points and caveats: Large depth notwithstanding, sorted-subset sequencing proved incomplete by rarefaction.

Sequencing was performed on naive CD4+ T cells from PBMCs. Noted subset: CD45RA+ positively selected. The clonotype originates from a young man in good health. Some clones in this sample may be carry-over from other donors' samples.

CDR3 in amino acids: CASSYSNFPQHF. As DNA, the CDR3 is TGTGCCAGCAGCTACTCCAACTTTCCCCAGCATTTT. The J gene is TRBJ1-5, the V gene TRBV28, with D unresolved. Trimming took 6 bases from V and 10 from J, leaving 13 bases between them. This CDR3 is built from 12 residues. From germline, CDR1 is MDHEN and CDR2 SYDVKM. Complete variable domain (other parts from reference TRBV28 and TRBJ1-5): DVKVTQSSRYLVKRTGEKVFLECVQDMDHENMFWYRQDPGLGLRLIYFSYDVKMKEKGDIPEGYSVSREKKERFSLILESASTNQTSMYLCASSYSNFPQHFGDGTRLSIL.